This T cell receptor (beta chain) is drawn from a study of post-analysis software for immune sequencing data (dated by TCRdb to the mid-2010s). The study in broad terms: Disease courses on record covered relapsing-remitting, secondary progressive and progressive-relapsing multiple sclerosis, though some patients had no subtype annotation. A subset of samples was prepared in parallel using single-end sample barcoding, then pooled and co-amplified after Illumina adapter ligation. The patient repertoires were compared against around eleven previously published healthy control repertoires obtained from donors aged roughly 6 to 26 years. Beyond this particular receptor, the publication reports: Patients showed significantly higher frequencies than controls for several TRBV segments, among them TRBV5-6, TRBV5-1 and TRBV20-1. The control group was slightly older than the multiple sclerosis patient group. Significantly lower normalized Chao1 diversity was found in multiple sclerosis patients than in controls, suggesting substantial peripheral T-cell clonal expansion. When samples were clustered directly using the F measure, samples prepared in the same batch co-clustered strongly, which prompted a batch-effect correction.

TCR beta repertoires were profiled from peripheral blood of about a dozen young patients with multiple sclerosis to demonstrate the VDJtools post-analysis software. The multiple sclerosis patients were children and adolescents between roughly 6 and 16 years of age. About this clonotype: Which antigen it targets is not known. Base-call qualities are not available, and no considerably larger clone is one nucleotide away.

To prepare the library, PCR was applied. TCRdb records Illumina HiSeq 2500 as the sequencer. To reduce PCR and sequencing biases, unique molecular identifiers were built into the TCR beta cDNA libraries. Per 1 to 10 million input T cells, approximately 500,000 cDNA molecules were obtained, such that each molecule approximated one T cell. The patient libraries were prepared and sequenced using the same protocol as the earlier healthy control dataset. Within a given batch, samples were prepared together, multiplexed and sequenced on the same HiSeq lane. In the original analysis: Raw barcoded reads were processed with MIGEC, discarding single-read molecular identifier groups before consensus assembly and CDR3 extraction. Clonotype tables were post-analysed with VDJtools, and diversity was normalized by down-sampling all datasets to the smallest sample size. In repertoire overlap clustering, CDR3 amino acid sequences, but not nucleotide sequences, were matched to correct batch-related cross-sample contamination. Using fastp trimming at Q25 and MiXCR clonotype assembly, TCRdb reanalyzed the public sequencing data and kept in-frame beta chains. Rows are combined by CDR3 protein, so each entry shows the most common genes and DNA. None of the V and J calls come from the authors' own analysis; TCRdb made them. For this sample the table gives 820,000 or so distinct CDR3 sequences, of which roughly 58% were detected only once. The ten most abundant clones make up approximately 4.5% of the sample.

V is cut by 0 bases and J by 1 base, and the space between the germline ends is 11 bases. Its CDR3 holds 15 amino acids, cysteine through phenylalanine. The sequence is cut down to CDR3 DNA, 45 bases in frame from base 1. CDR1 and CDR2, per the germline V gene (reference sequence), are DFQATT and SNEGSKA. The source of this sequence is a girl under 18 with multiple sclerosis. The sample consisted of blood. The chain couples TRBV20-1 to TRBJ2-3, with no D gene named confidently. The nucleotides are TGCAGTGCTAGAGATGATCTCGGCGGCACAGATACGCAGTATTTT. The encoded protein is CSARDDLGGTDTQYF.